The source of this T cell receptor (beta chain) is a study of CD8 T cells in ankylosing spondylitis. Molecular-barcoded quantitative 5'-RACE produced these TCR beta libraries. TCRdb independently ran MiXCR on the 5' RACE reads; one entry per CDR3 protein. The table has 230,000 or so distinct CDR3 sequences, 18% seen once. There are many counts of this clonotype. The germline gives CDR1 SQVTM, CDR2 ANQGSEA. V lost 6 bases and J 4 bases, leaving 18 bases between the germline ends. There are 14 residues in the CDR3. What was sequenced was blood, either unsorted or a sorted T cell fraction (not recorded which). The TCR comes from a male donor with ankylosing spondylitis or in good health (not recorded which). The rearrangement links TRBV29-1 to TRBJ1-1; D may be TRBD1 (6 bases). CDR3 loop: CSVDGVWGATEAFF. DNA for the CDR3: TGCAGCGTCGACGGGGTGTGGGGGGCCACTGAAGCTTTCTTT. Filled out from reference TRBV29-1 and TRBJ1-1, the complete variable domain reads SAVISQKPSRDICQRGTSLTIQCQVDSQVTMMFWYRQQPGQSLTLIATANQGSEATYESGFVIDKFPISRPNLTFSTLTVSNMSPEDSSIYLCSVDGVWGATEAFFGQGTRLTVV.